One and the same sample provided the 24 T cell receptor beta chains below, sequenced in a study of T cells after yellow fever vaccination. MiXCR, applied by TCRdb to the 5' RACE reads, yields one record per CDR3 protein. Here the sample spans around 550,000 distinct CDR3 sequences, about 19% being singletons. Source: PBMCs, taken 15 days after the yellow fever booster vaccination. All receptors derive from a man aged 25-40 years who received the YFV17D yellow fever vaccine.

The CDR3 bases are TGCGCCAGCAGCCGAGAACCACAGGGCCCAACCTACGAGCAGTACTTC. It specifies CASSREPQGPTYEQYF. The chain carries TRBV5-1 and TRBJ2-7, with TRBD1 as a possible D gene (6 bases). This CDR3 comprises 16 residues. V was trimmed by 4 bases and J by 2 bases, leaving 19 bases between them. From germline, CDR1 is SGHRS and CDR2 YFSETQ.

V gene TRBV29-1 combines with J gene TRBJ2-5; D uncertain. CDR3 length: 14 amino acids. V lost 1 base to trimming and J lost 6 bases, with 15 bases between them. The germline V gene encodes CDR1 SQVTM and CDR2 ANQGSEA. CDR3 coding DNA: TGCAGCGTTGAAGCGCCCGTAAGCTCGCAGACCCAGTACTTC. Its translation: CSVEAPVSSQTQYF.

This clonotype has just a few counts. This rearrangement joins TRBV7-3 to TRBJ2-5; D ambiguous. Germline assignment: CDR1 SGHTA and CDR2 FQGTGA. This CDR3 contains 13 residues. Trimming removed 5 bases at V and 7 bases at J, with 14 bases between. CDR3 sequence (DNA): TGTGCCAGCAGCAGAAACCCAAAGACGACCCAGTACTTC. Its translation: CASSRNPKTTQYF.

The chain links TRBV6-2 or TRBV6-3 to TRBJ2-5, with a weak D call TRBD2 (6 bases). Germline V CDR1 and CDR2: MNHEY, SVGEGT. The ends were cut back, 8 bases at V and 2 bases at J, with 15 bases in the middle. This CDR3 is built from 14 residues. CDR3 region: CASELGLHQETQYF. The CDR3 DNA sequence: TGTGCCAGCGAGTTGGGACTTCATCAAGAGACCCAGTACTTC.

This clonotype was seen many times. The rearrangement links TRBV1 to TRBJ2-5; the tabulated D call, TRBD2, remains unverified against the DNA. TRBV1 is tagged as a pseudogene. There are 17 residues in the CDR3. The CDR3 loop is CTSSQDAASHAGETQYF. The CDR3 DNA is TGCACCAGCAGCCAAGATGCGGCTAGCCACGCGGGAGAGACCCAGTACTTC.

This clonotype turned up a few times. This rearrangement joins TRBV12-5 to TRBJ2-7; TRBD1 aligns across 7 bases. Losses at the gene ends were 2 bases for V and 2 bases for J; bases not matched to a gene: 0. Germline-derived CDR1 and CDR2 are LGHNT and FRNRAP. CDR3 length: 13 residues. In nucleotides, the CDR3 is TGTGCTAGTGGTTTGACAGGGGCCTACGAGCAGTACTTC. Its translation: CASGLTGAYEQYF.

The genes are TRBV29-1 and TRBJ2-7; tentatively, D is TRBD2 (6 bases). Germline-derived CDR1 and CDR2 are SQVTM and ANQGSEA. The CDR3 length is 12 residues. Trimming pared 6 bases from V and 1 base from J, leaving 10 bases between. CDR3 DNA: TGCAGCGTACTTAGCGGTTCCTACGAGCAGTACTTC. Amino acids: CSVLSGSYEQYF.

The J gene is TRBJ2-2, the V gene TRBV7-2; D unresolved. CDR3 length equals 14 residues. V lost 1 base and J 7 bases, leaving 10 bases between the germline ends. The germline CDR1 and CDR2 sequences are SGHTA and FQGNSA. CDR3 protein: CASSLGVGSGELFF. CDR3 sequence (DNA): TGTGCCAGCAGCTTAGGTGTGGGCAGCGGGGAGCTGTTTTTT.

The chain is built from TRBV13 and TRBJ2-1; D is perhaps TRBD2 (6 bases). Trimming stripped 3 bases from V and 8 bases from J, with 17 bases between. The CDR3 extends over 15 amino acids. Germline lookup yields CDR1 PRHDT and CDR2 FYEKMQ (reference sequence). The CDR3 sequence: CASSFDGSRRDEQFF. The CDR3 coding sequence is TGTGCCAGCAGCTTTGACGGCAGCCGGAGGGATGAGCAGTTCTTC.

The chain links TRBV19 to TRBJ2-1, with 8 bases matching TRBD2. CDR1 and CDR2 (germline): LNHDA, SQIVND (reference sequence). V was pared by 6 bases and J by 8 bases, with 9 bases of the junction left unmatched. This CDR3 has 14 amino acids. In DNA form, the CDR3 reads TGTGCCAGTAGCGACCAAGCGGGAGTGGATGAGCAGTTCTTC. Amino acid sequence: CASSDQAGVDEQFF.

The chain uses TRBV29-1 and TRBJ2-1; TRBD2 matches 9 bases. Trimming removed 5 bases from V and 9 bases from J; junction bases left unmatched: 11. From germline, CDR1 is SQVTM and CDR2 ANQGSEA. The CDR3 length is 14 residues. The CDR3 DNA sequence: TGCAGCGTTTTTCCGGCTAGCGGGATTTCTGAGCAGTTCTTC. The encoded protein is CSVFPASGISEQFF.

This clonotype came up a few times. This chain joins TRBV10-3 and TRBJ2-3, with D possibly TRBD2 on 6 matching bases. CDR1 ENHRY and CDR2 SYGVKD come from the germline V gene. V lost 6 bases to trimming and J lost 2 bases, with 12 bases between them. The CDR3 is made up of 14 amino acids. The CDR3 spells CAIRKGGDTDTQYF. CDR3 sequence (DNA): TGTGCCATCAGGAAAGGAGGGGACACAGATACGCAGTATTTT.

This chain uses TRBV6-5 with TRBJ2-3, with D unclear. CDR3 length: 14 residues. CDR1 and CDR2 (germline): MNHEY, SVGAGI. V shed 3 bases and J shed 2 bases, with 9 bases lying between them. The CDR3 DNA reads as TGTGCCAGCAGTTATGCGCCATACACAGATACGCAGTATTTT. It is translated as CASSYAPYTDTQYF.

This chain uses TRBV30 with TRBJ2-5; the D gene is possibly TRBD2 (6 bases). This CDR3 has 16 amino acids. In germline, CDR1 is GTSNPN, CDR2 SVGIG (reference sequence). Between the trimmed V and J ends, which lost 3 bases and 0 bases, there was a span of 17 bases. The CDR3: CAWREEGRRYQETQYF. In nucleotides, the CDR3 is TGTGCCTGGAGGGAGGAGGGACGGAGGTACCAAGAGACCCAGTACTTC.

CDR3 nucleotide sequence: TGTGCCAGCAGCATCCGACAGGGTCTCTACGAGCAGTACTTC. Protein product: CASSIRQGLYEQYF. V is TRBV7-8 and J is TRBJ2-7; 7 bases map to TRBD1. V lost 5 bases and J lost 3; bases outside the gene matches: 7. CDR3 size: 14 residues. Per the germline V gene, CDR1 is SGHVS and CDR2 is FQNEAQ.

The chain recombines TRBV19 with TRBJ1-1; maybe TRBD1 (6 bases). The CDR3 covers 14 residues. From germline, CDR1 is LNHDA and CDR2 SQIVND (reference sequence). The germline V and J ends were trimmed by 3 bases and 0 bases, with 8 bases remaining between them. This CDR3 reads CASSMTGMNTEAFF. For the CDR3, the DNA is TGTGCCAGTAGTATGACAGGAATGAACACTGAAGCTTTCTTT.

This clonotype came up a few times. The chain uses TRBV5-1 and TRBJ1-1, with D possibly matching TRBD1 (6 bases). The V gene's germline CDR1 is SGHRS and CDR2 YFSETQ. V gave up 4 bases and J gave up 4 bases, with 11 bases separating them. The CDR3 contains 13 residues. CDR3 sequence reads: CASSTRGGTEAFF. The CDR3 DNA sequence: TGCGCCAGCAGCACCAGGGGTGGCACTGAAGCTTTCTTT.

The table lists this clonotype with a few counts. J is TRBJ2-3 and V is TRBV20-1, with D possibly TRBD2 on 6 matching bases. Trimming shortened V by 3 bases and J by 0 bases, and 13 bases separated the two germline ends. CDR3 size: 15 residues. Germline CDR1 and CDR2: DFQATT and SNEGSKA (reference sequence). CDR3 amino acids: CSASGSPQSTDTQYF. The CDR3 DNA reads as TGCAGTGCTAGCGGGAGCCCCCAAAGCACAGATACGCAGTATTTT.

This clonotype was seen a few times. CDR3 in DNA: TGTGCCAGCTCACTTCAGTTTGATACGCAGTATTTT. Protein sequence: CASSLQFDTQYF. The chain employs TRBV5-5 and TRBJ2-3; D gene ambiguous. CDR1 and CDR2 from the germline V gene are SGHKS and YYEKEE (reference sequence). The CDR3 has 12 amino acids. V lost 7 bases and J lost 6, with 12 bases in between.

There are many counts of this clonotype. The rearrangement uses TRBV9 and TRBJ1-1, with D perhaps TRBD1 (5 bases). V lost 5 bases to trimming and J lost 2 bases, with 10 bases between them. The germline CDR1 and CDR2 sequences are SGDLS and YYNGEE. CDR3 length equals 13 residues. The DNA of the CDR3 is TGTGCCAGCAGTTCAGGGCCTAACACTGAAGCTTTCTTT. It yields the protein CASSSGPNTEAFF. Complete variable domain (other parts from reference TRBV9 and TRBJ1-1): DSGVTQTPKHLITATGQRVTLRCSPRSGDLSVYWYQQSLDQGLQFLIQYYNGEERAKGNILERFSAQQFPDLHSELNLSSLELGDSALYFCASSSGPNTEAFFGQGTRLTVV.

This clonotype was seen more than once but under ten times. V usage is TRBV7-2 and J usage is TRBJ2-7; D is unclear. Germline V lookup: CDR1 SGHTA, CDR2 FQGNSA. V was clipped by 1 base and J by 0 bases, with 7 bases between them. The CDR3 contains 14 residues. The CDR3: CASSLEAASYEQYF. Here the CDR3 DNA reads TGTGCCAGCAGCTTAGAGGCAGCCTCCTACGAGCAGTACTTC.

V and J are TRBV4-3 and TRBJ2-4, with 10 bases lining up with TRBD1. Trimming took 3 bases from V and 8 from J; bases not matched to a gene: 4. Germline V gene sequence: CDR1 LGHNA, CDR2 YSLEER. This CDR3 has 14 amino acids. This CDR3 is CASSQGTGEYIQYF. In DNA, the CDR3 is TGCGCCAGCAGCCAGGGGACAGGGGAGTACATTCAGTACTTC.

This clonotype was seen a handful of times. The rearrangement uses TRBV6-1 and TRBJ2-7, with TRBD1 as a possible D gene (6 bases). Germline CDR1 MNHNS, CDR2 SASEGT. This CDR3 comprises 14 residues. V lost 6 bases to trimming and J lost 0 bases, with 12 bases between them. CDR3 sequence: CASRKQGVSYEQYF. The CDR3 DNA is TGTGCCAGCAGGAAACAGGGAGTCTCCTACGAGCAGTACTTC.

This clonotype was counted only a few times. V is TRBV20-1 and J is TRBJ2-2; 7 positions agree with TRBD2. Trimming took 0 bases from V and 6 from J; bases not matched to a gene: 7. The CDR3 loop spans 15 amino acids. Germline-derived CDR1 and CDR2 are DFQATT and SNEGSKA (reference sequence). The CDR3 is CSARDAGEGAGELFF. The DNA for the CDR3 is TGCAGTGCTAGAGACGCGGGAGAAGGGGCCGGGGAGCTGTTTTTT.